The clone carrying this T cell receptor (beta chain) was picked up one time. The antigen remains undetermined. The data are from a study of cytomegalovirus exposure and HLA in healthy donors. Study information: HLA-typed donors were the source of about 85 million unique TCRs, which an early data release held. Findings of the study overall: Available immune exposure information covered CMV serostatus only. A later analysis found most CMV-associated TCR beta chains apparently HLA-restricted.

V lost 4 bases to trimming and J lost 7 bases, with 10 bases between them. Germline V gene lookup returns CDR1 SGHTA and CDR2 FQGTGA. This CDR3 is 13 amino acids long. The PCR contained 60 Vbeta and 13 Jbeta primers. Repertoires were generated with immunoSEQ multiplex PCR, while TCRdb's copy carries only in-frame clones and drops some. Altogether about 120,000 clones are present, 80% being singletons, with the ten largest covering about 8.9%. Sample: PBMCs. This clonotype was obtained from a man aged 25 to 45 in good health and CMV-seropositive. V is TRBV7-3 and J is TRBJ2-2; weak D call: TRBD2 (5 bases). The CDR3 protein is CASSSSSNGELFF. The CDR3 bases are TGTGCCAGCAGCTCCTCTAGCAACGGGGAGCTGTTTTTT.